This record concerns one TCR beta chain sequence. Its matching antigen is unknown. This entry comes from a study of T cell responses to AZD1222 COVID-19 vaccine. Findings and limits, study-wide: Repertoire sampling happened only post peak T cell response. It should be noted that donors were predominantly white British and more often female, and clonal diversity was possibly underestimated. Spike as a whole was targeted by vaccine-associated CD4 TCRs, dominant at 160-218 and 743-854.

The length of the CDR3 is 13 residues. V was trimmed by 6 bases and J by 7 bases, leaving 16 bases between them. Per the germline V gene, CDR1 is SGHRS and CDR2 is YFSETQ. Some clones are missing from TCRdb's copy, which holds only in-frame ones; the method was immunoSEQ multiplex PCR. The data show some 100,000 clones, with around nine tenths seen just once and 3.1% held by the top ten. This clonotype originated in an adult who received the AZD1222 COVID-19 vaccine. The starting material was peripheral blood, obtained 28 days after the second AZD1222 dose. The chain recombines TRBV5-1 with TRBJ1-1; unclear D gene. This CDR3 reads CASTYSGDREAFF. The CDR3 coding sequence is TGCGCCAGCACCTATTCCGGGGATCGTGAAGCTTTCTTT.